This entry lists 17 T cell receptor beta chains sequenced from one sample in a study of T-cell reconstitution after alpha-beta-depleted transplantation in children. A TCRbeta library incorporating unique molecular identifiers was prepared. TCRdb recomputed calls from the PCR reads with MiXCR, one row per CDR3 protein. The data show a few hundred thousand distinct CDR3 sequences, under 15% seen once. The material sequenced was PBMCs, mostly from graft donor cells, taken 360 days after TCRalphabeta/CD19-depleted stem cell transplant. These receptors came from a male patient between 10 and 17 years old who had a stem cell transplant for acute myeloid leukemia, so the T cells may come from the graft donor.

This clonotype turned up a few times. The V call is TRBV29-1, the J call TRBJ2-7; 9 bases are shared with TRBD2. V lost 3 bases, J lost 7 bases, and 10 bases stayed unmatched. Looked up from germline, CDR1 is SQVTM and CDR2 is ANQGSEA. The CDR3 runs to 14 residues. The CDR3 DNA is TGCAGCGTTGAGAGGCTAGCGGGAAGAAGTGAGCAGTACTTC. This sequence encodes CSVERLAGRSEQYF.

The V gene is TRBV4-3, the J gene TRBJ2-3; perhaps TRBD1 as D (5 bases). Trimming pared 1 base from V and 3 bases from J, leaving 11 bases between. This CDR3 spans 15 amino acids. From germline, CDR1 is LGHNA and CDR2 YSLEER. CDR3 DNA sequence: TGCGCCAGCAGCCAAGCGCAGGGTGAAACAGATACGCAGTATTTT. The encoded protein is CASSQAQGETDTQYF.

This clonotype was seen only a few times. The chain employs TRBV10-3 and TRBJ2-5; maybe TRBD2 (5 bases). Germline CDR1 reads ENHRY; CDR2 reads SYGVKD. Deletions cut 4 bases from V and 5 bases from J, with 14 bases between. The CDR3 is 14 residues long. The CDR3 DNA sequence: TGTGCCATCAGTGGGAATATAAGGGAGGAGACCCAGTACTTC. Amino acids: CAISGNIREETQYF.

This clonotype was observed a few times. The genes are TRBV28 and TRBJ2-7; 15 nucleotides agree with TRBD2. V shed 2 bases, J shed 3 bases, and the junction held 17 bases outside the gene matches. Germline CDR1 reads MDHEN; CDR2 reads SYDVKM. This CDR3 region has 21 residues. The CDR3 coding sequence is TGTGCCAGCAGTTTACCCCCACACTGGACTAGCGGGAGGGCCTGGGACTACGAGCAGTACTTC. It encodes CASSLPPHWTSGRAWDYEQYF. Combining the CDR3 with reference TRBV28 and TRBJ2-7 gives the whole variable domain DVKVTQSSRYLVKRTGEKVFLECVQDMDHENMFWYRQDPGLGLRLIYFSYDVKMKEKGDIPEGYSVSREKKERFSLILESASTNQTSMYLCASSLPPHWTSGRAWDYEQYFGPGTRLTVT.

This clonotype showed up just a few times. The CDR3 bases are TGCGCCAGCAGCTTGAGGGGTCAGGGGGCTAACTATGGCTACACCTTC. Encoded protein: CASSLRGQGANYGYTF. This sequence joins TRBV5-1 and TRBJ1-2; TRBD1 matches at 7 bases. Losses at the gene ends were 1 base for V and 0 bases for J; bases not matched to a gene: 6. Per the germline V gene, CDR1 is SGHRS and CDR2 is YFSETQ. CDR3 length: 16 amino acids.

The V gene is TRBV10-3, the J gene TRBJ1-1, with D possibly TRBD1 on 5 matching bases. Trimming took off 3 bases at V and 6 bases at J, with 14 bases between the two ends. CDR3 length: 14 residues. Per germline, CDR1 ENHRY and CDR2 SYGVKD. As DNA, the CDR3 is TGTGCCATCAGTGATAGGGGTCAGGAGGCTGAAGCTTTCTTT. Its protein is CAISDRGQEAEAFF.

This clonotype was recorded many times. V usage is TRBV12-3 or TRBV12-4 and J usage is TRBJ1-1, with D possibly TRBD1 on 5 matching bases. Trimming left V 5 bases short and J 0 bases short, with 10 bases between. The CDR3 covers 14 residues. The CDR3 protein is CASSLRQMNTEAFF. CDR3 DNA: TGTGCCAGCAGTCTACGACAGATGAACACTGAAGCTTTCTTT.

The J gene is TRBJ1-6, the V gene TRBV28, with D unclear. Looked up from germline, CDR1 is MDHEN and CDR2 is SYDVKM. This CDR3 comprises 12 residues. Trimming removed 4 bases at V and 10 bases at J, with 8 bases between. The CDR3 coding sequence is TGTGCCAGCAGTTCGCCGGGGTCACCCCTCCACTTT. Translating gives CASSSPGSPLHF.

This clonotype was detected once. One junction end disagrees with the germline gene, perhaps due to a read error. The chain employs TRBV28 and TRBJ1-4; 9 bases align to TRBD1. CDR3 length: 15 residues. CDR1 is MDHEN, CDR2 SYDVKM, per germline. CDR3 in amino acids: CASSSGTGISEKLIF. The DNA of the CDR3 is TGTGCCAGCAGTTCCGGGACAGGGATTTCGGAAAAACTGATTTTT.

The genes are TRBV4-3 and TRBJ2-5; D not certain. The CDR3 sequence is 15 residues long. The V and J ends lost 3 bases and 5 bases respectively, with 16 bases between them. The germline V gene has CDR1 LGHNA and CDR2 YSLEER. The CDR3 loop reads CASSHRVVGRETQYF. Here the CDR3 DNA reads TGCGCCAGCAGCCACCGAGTCGTGGGCAGGGAGACCCAGTACTTC.

CDR3 in DNA: TGTGCCACCAGCAGAGGTGACTCTGGAAACACCATATATTTT. Amino acids: CATSRGDSGNTIYF. The chain is built from TRBV15 and TRBJ1-3; D gene uncertain. Germline lookup yields CDR1 LNHNV and CDR2 YYDKDF (reference sequence). This CDR3 is built from 14 residues. V shed 1 base and J shed 0 bases, with 4 bases lying between them.

This clonotype was recorded a few times. The chain combines TRBV7-2 with TRBJ2-1; TRBD2 aligns across 9 bases. CDR3 length: 15 residues. V shed 1 base, J shed 7 bases, and the junction held 5 bases outside the gene matches. CDR1 and CDR2 from the germline V gene are SGHTA and FQGNSA. The CDR3 reads CASSLVAGVANEQFF. In DNA, the CDR3 is TGTGCCAGCAGCTTAGTAGCGGGAGTAGCGAATGAGCAGTTCTTC.

This clonotype was seen a few times. CDR3 sequence reads: CASSYAGTSGKEQYF. Here the CDR3 DNA reads TGTGCCAGCAGTTACGCCGGGACTAGCGGGAAGGAGCAGTACTTC. The chain uses TRBV6-5 and TRBJ2-7, with TRBD2 matching over 13 bases. CDR1 and CDR2 from the germline V gene are MNHEY and SVGAGI. J gave up 7 bases and V 2 bases, and 5 bases lay outside the gene matches. The CDR3 runs 15 residues.

This clonotype was found a few times. J is TRBJ2-7 and V is TRBV15; the D call may be TRBD1 or TRBD2 (5 bases each). The CDR3 is 16 residues long. Germline V gene sequence: CDR1 LNHNV, CDR2 YYDKDF (reference sequence). V gave up 4 bases and J gave up 2 bases, with 18 bases separating them. CDR3 sequence (DNA): TGTGCCACCAGCACCTTTAGCCCGACGGGACCCTACGAGCAGTACTTC. Protein sequence: CATSTFSPTGPYEQYF.

This clonotype has just a few counts. This chain joins TRBV12-5 and TRBJ2-2; 8 positions agree with TRBD1. V shed 5 bases, J shed 3 bases, and the junction held 5 bases outside the gene matches. Per germline, CDR1 LGHNT and CDR2 FRNRAP. The CDR3 contains 15 residues. CDR3 DNA: TGTGCTAGTGGTCTACGGACAGGGTACACCGGGGAGCTGTTTTTT. It yields the protein CASGLRTGYTGELFF.

This chain connects TRBV15 to TRBJ2-7, with TRBD2 identical over 13 bases. This CDR3 spans 13 amino acids. Germline V CDR1 and CDR2: LNHNV, YYDKDF (reference sequence). The V gene end was trimmed by 8 bases and the J gene end by 4 bases; junction bases not matched to a gene: 2. CDR3 region: CATALAGGYEQYF. The CDR3 DNA reads TGTGCCACCGCACTAGCGGGAGGGTACGAGCAGTACTTC.

The chain is built from TRBV7-8 and TRBJ2-3; a possible D gene is TRBD2 (6 bases). Trimming took off 6 bases at V and 2 bases at J, with 18 bases between the two ends. The CDR3 runs to 16 residues. Germline V gene data show CDR1 as SGHVS and CDR2 as FQNEAQ. The CDR3 DNA follows: TGTGCCAGCAGTTCCTCCCGGGACTTATTCACAGATACGCAGTATTTT. This encodes CASSSSRDLFTDTQYF.